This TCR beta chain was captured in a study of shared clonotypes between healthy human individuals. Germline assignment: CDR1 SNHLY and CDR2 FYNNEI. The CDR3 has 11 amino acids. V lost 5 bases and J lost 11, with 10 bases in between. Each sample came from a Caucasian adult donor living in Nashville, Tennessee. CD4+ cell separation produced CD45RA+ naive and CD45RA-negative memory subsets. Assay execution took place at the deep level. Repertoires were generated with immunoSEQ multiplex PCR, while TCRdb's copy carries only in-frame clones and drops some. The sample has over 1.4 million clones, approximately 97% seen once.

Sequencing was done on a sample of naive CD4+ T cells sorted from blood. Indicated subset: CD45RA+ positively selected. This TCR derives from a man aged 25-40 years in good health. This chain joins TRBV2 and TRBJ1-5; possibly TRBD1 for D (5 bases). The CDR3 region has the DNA TGTGCCAGCAGTTTAGGGGAAGCCCAGCATTTT. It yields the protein CASSLGEAQHF.